This T cell receptor (beta chain) originates from a study of control samples from healthy donors and cancer patients. Between the trimmed V and J ends, which lost 6 bases and 6 bases, there was a span of 11 bases. The CDR3 totals 13 residues. Germline V lookup: CDR1 SNHLY, CDR2 FYNNEI. The protocol was immunoSEQ multiplex PCR, while the TCRdb copy is restricted to in-frame clones and leaves out a portion. The sample has 90,000 to 130,000 clones, approximately 87% seen once. The chain uses TRBV2 and TRBJ2-2; D may match TRBD1 or TRBD2 (6 bases each). The specimen sequenced was PBMCs. The receptor was isolated from a woman aged 60 to 75 with lung cancer. Here the CDR3 DNA reads TGTGCCAGCAGGCGGGACACCGCCGGGGAGCTGTTTTTT. The encoded protein is CASRRDTAGELFF.